These T cell receptor beta chains were read from a single sample in a study of beta chain features in type 1 diabetes. The assay was immunoSEQ multiplex PCR, and TCRdb's table has in-frame clones only and misses some. The data show just over 150,000 clones, with 11% seen just once and roughly 2% held by the top ten. What was sequenced was central memory CD4+ T cells from blood. The origin of the receptors is a man aged 18 to 29 in good health. Each CDR3 is given with its conserved first and last residue.

j_call v_call cdr3_aa
TRBJ2-1 TRBV7-3 CASSPGTSEYNEQFF
TRBJ1-1 TRBV6-1 CASRGTVSTEAFF
TRBJ1-2 TRBV29-1 CSVGVSGVNYGYTF
TRBJ2-1 TRBV23-1 CASSRRGTRYEQFF
TRBJ2-5 TRBV28 CASQGLERETQYF
TRBJ1-3 TRBV7-9 CASSLGQGRNTIYF
TRBJ2-7 TRBV18 CASSPGAEGSHEQYF
TRBJ2-2 TRBV11-2 CASSLVLRGVTGELFF
TRBJ1-1 TRBV7-9 CASSLEGQGASAFF
TRBJ2-1 TRBV4-3 CASSQLGTYNEQFF
TRBJ2-3 TRBV4-2 CASSQDYTSGSSSTDTQYF
TRBJ2-1 TRBV5-4 CALTSGGNSYNEQFF
TRBJ2-2 TRBV25-1 CASRGRGQGTGELFF
TRBJ2-1 TRBV9 CASSAQPTGYEQFF
TRBJ1-6 TRBV11-2 CASSRDHGPKLPLHF
TRBJ2-2 TRBV29-1 CSVGRGQEFTGELFF
TRBJ2-4 TRBV7-2 CASSLQGAKNIQYF
TRBJ2-3 TRBV10-3 CATQTSGGAEAQYF
TRBJ1-1 TRBV5-1 CASSLGTTEAFF
TRBJ2-1 TRBV27 CASSLSRTSRNEQFF
TRBJ2-5 TRBV28 CASSSGLAEETQYF
TRBJ2-4 TRBV2 CASSPQAAGLAGNIQYF